This TCR beta chain was documented in a study of shared clonotypes between healthy human individuals. This clone was counted a single time. Each subset's genomic DNA was shared equally among a number of immunoSEQ plates. Data came from immunoSEQ multiplex PCR; TCRdb stores just in-frame clones and leaves some out. The sample records about a million clones, about 80% being singletons. The CDR3 runs to 11 residues. CDR1 and CDR2 from the germline V gene are GTSNPN and SVGIG (reference sequence). Trimming left V 1 base short and J 5 bases short, with 4 bases between. This receptor was obtained from a man aged 18-30 years in good health. The rearrangement uses TRBV30 and TRBJ2-3; D is undetermined. Specimen: memory CD4+ T cells sorted from blood. Subset reported: CD45RA-negative fraction. The CDR3 reads CAWSAKDTQYF. The CDR3 DNA reads as TGTGCCTGGAGTGCAAAAGATACGCAGTATTTT. Filled out from reference TRBV30 and TRBJ2-3, the complete variable domain reads SQTIHQWPATLVQPVGSPLSLECTVEGTSNPNLYWYRQAAGRGLQLLFYSVGIGQISSEVPQNLSASRPQDRQFILSSKKLLLSDSGFYLCAWSAKDTQYFGPGTRLTVL.